This TCR beta chain was identified in a study of blood T cells in healthy people across ages. CDR3 length equals 13 residues. With V trimmed by 6 bases and J by 6 bases, 5 bases remained unmatched. The germline gives CDR1 MNHNY, CDR2 SVGAGI (reference sequence). The use of a sample-barcoded 5' primer and a J-beta primer mix characterized a second PCR of about 7 to 12 cycles. TCRdb re-called the 5' RACE reads with MiXCR, one entry per CDR3 protein. The sample shows about 1.4 million distinct CDR3 sequences, roughly 60% of them seen only once. Sample: blood. This receptor was taken from a man aged 18 to 29 in good health. J is TRBJ1-5 and V is TRBV6-6, with 7 bases identical to TRBD1. CDR3 amino acids: CASRDGTVQPQHF. CDR3 bases: TGTGCCAGCAGAGACGGGACAGTTCAGCCCCAGCATTTT.